Presented here are 7 T cell receptor beta chains from one specimen sequenced in a study of cytomegalovirus exposure and HLA in healthy donors. PCR involved 60 Vbeta and 13 Jbeta primers. The repertoire was sequenced with immunoSEQ multiplex PCR; TCRdb's copy has only in-frame clones and lacks some. The data show about 93,000 clones, around three fifths seen once. Sequencing was performed on PBMCs. These receptor sequences come from a boy younger than 18 in good health and CMV-seropositive.

The V and J genes are TRBV2 and TRBJ2-7; weak D call: TRBD1 (5 bases). CDR3 length: 20 residues. The germline V and J ends were trimmed by 0 bases and 0 bases, with 24 bases remaining between them. Germline loops: CDR1 SNHLY, CDR2 FYNNEI. CDR3: CASSEALGRVGRLGSYEQYF. For the CDR3, the DNA is TGTGCCAGCAGTGAAGCGCTTGGCAGGGTAGGCCGTCTAGGCTCCTACGAGCAGTACTTC.

This clone was seen only a few times. The rearrangement links TRBV19 to TRBJ2-7; no definite D call. CDR3 length: 16 residues. CDR1 is LNHDA, CDR2 SQIVND, per germline (reference sequence). V gave up 7 bases and J gave up 3 bases, with 22 bases separating them. CDR3 protein: CASTPSFYSSFYEQYF. The DNA of the CDR3 is TGTGCCAGTACCCCCTCTTTCTACTCCTCATTCTACGAGCAGTACTTC. The full variable domain, in which reference TRBV19 and TRBJ2-7 provide the parts outside the CDR3, is DGGITQSPKYLFRKEGQNVTLSCEQNLNHDAMYWYRQDPGQGLRLIYYSQIVNDFQKGDIAEGYSVSREKKESFPLTVTSAQKNPTAFYLCASTPSFYSSFYEQYFGPGTRLTVT.

The V gene is TRBV30, the J gene TRBJ1-1; the D gene is possibly TRBD1 (5 bases). Trimming stripped 3 bases from V and 0 bases from J, with 8 bases between. Per germline, CDR1 GTSNPN and CDR2 SVGIG (reference sequence). This CDR3 region has 13 residues. The CDR3 region is CAWSDRMNTEAFF. Here the CDR3 DNA reads TGTGCCTGGAGCGACAGAATGAACACTGAAGCTTTCTTT.

The CDR3 DNA reads as TGTGCCTGGAGTGCAATAAGGGGCCTTCGGACAGATACGCAGTATTTT. Protein product: CAWSAIRGLRTDTQYF. The chain employs TRBV30 and TRBJ2-3; a possible D gene is TRBD1 (5 bases). The CDR3 runs to 16 residues. The germline V and J ends were trimmed by 1 base and 3 bases, with 17 bases remaining between them. Germline lookup yields CDR1 GTSNPN and CDR2 SVGIG (reference sequence).

The chain has TRBV5-6 and TRBJ1-1, with D possibly being TRBD1 (6 bases). V lost 1 base, J lost 3 bases, and 7 bases lay in between. CDR1 SGHDT and CDR2 YYEEEE come from the germline V gene. There are 13 residues in the CDR3. DNA for the CDR3: TGTGCCAGCAGCTTGAGACAGGACACTGAAGCTTTCTTT. It is translated as CASSLRQDTEAFF.

This chain connects TRBV7-6 to TRBJ2-1; D may be TRBD2 (6 bases). The CDR3 is made up of 15 amino acids. Germline lookup yields CDR1 SGHVS and CDR2 FNYEAQ. V was shortened by 0 bases and J by 7 bases, with 13 bases between the two germline ends. This CDR3 reads CASSLAGREGNEQFF. The DNA for the CDR3 is TGTGCCAGCAGCTTAGCGGGGCGGGAAGGAAATGAGCAGTTCTTC.

The chain recombines TRBV6-5 with TRBJ2-7, with 8 bases lining up with TRBD1. CDR3 length: 14 residues. Germline V gene data show CDR1 as MNHEY and CDR2 as SVGAGI. Trimming took 5 bases from V and 3 from J; bases not matched to a gene: 6. This chain's CDR3 is CASSLFTGGYEQYF. As DNA, the CDR3 is TGTGCCAGCAGTCTTTTCACAGGGGGCTACGAGCAGTACTTC.